These 32 T cell receptor beta chains were all obtained from the same sample, sequenced in a study of T-cell memory formation after mild COVID-19 (dated by TCRdb to about 2021). Library preparation was by 5' RACE. The instrument was an Illumina NovaSeq 6000. TCRdb reanalyzed the raw reads on its own, using fastp at Q25 for trimming and MiXCR for clone calling, and kept in-frame beta chains. Records with the same CDR3 protein are collapsed into one entry carrying the most frequent genes and DNA. Here the sample has 100,000 to 150,000 distinct CDR3 sequences; roughly 6% occur a single time. The ten largest clones add up to 2% to 2.5% of the sample. Sequences were obtained from PBMCs or a T cell subset sorted from them (not recorded which). The receptors originated from an adult woman who had mild COVID-19 (a few samples of this study predate the infection). The sample titles of this study are shuffled in the database, so cell type and time point are left out; the donor was told from shared clones.

This clonotype was seen repeatedly, ten times or more. This chain uses TRBV18 with TRBJ2-3; D is perhaps TRBD2 (5 bases). This CDR3 has 17 residues. Trimming stripped 6 bases from V and 1 base from J, with 20 bases between. Germline V CDR1 and CDR2: KGHSH, LQKENI. CDR3 residues: CASSPVAIRPRTDTQYF. For the CDR3, the DNA is TGTGCCAGCTCTCCTGTAGCGATTCGACCCCGCACAGATACGCAGTATTTT.

This clonotype was seen at least ten times. The chain recombines TRBV20-1 with TRBJ2-2; TRBD2 matches at 11 bases. CDR3 size: 16 residues. J gave up 6 bases and V 2 bases, and 8 bases lay outside the gene matches. CDR1 and CDR2 from the germline V gene are DFQATT and SNEGSKA (reference sequence). CDR3: CSARTTSGRNAGELFF. For the CDR3, the DNA is TGCAGTGCTAGAACAACTAGCGGGAGAAATGCCGGGGAGCTGTTTTTT.

At least ten counts were recorded for this clonotype. This chain connects TRBV20-1 to TRBJ2-7; 14 bases match TRBD2. V was pared by 6 bases and J by 1 base, with 8 bases of the junction left unmatched. The CDR3 is 16 amino acids. The germline V gene encodes CDR1 DFQATT and CDR2 SNEGSKA (reference sequence). In DNA, the CDR3 is TGCAGTGCCCCGACTAGCGGGAGGGTGGGGTCCTACGAGCAGTACTTC. Its protein is CSAPTSGRVGSYEQYF.

The table lists this clonotype with a few counts. The chain couples TRBV11-3 to TRBJ2-5, with unresolved D. The CDR3 covers 14 residues. Per the germline V gene, CDR1 is SGHNT and CDR2 is YENEEA. V lost 5 bases to trimming and J lost 0 bases, with 10 bases between them. In DNA form, the CDR3 reads TGTGCCAGCAGCCTAGGGTTGTACCAAGAGACCCAGTACTTC. Amino acids: CASSLGLYQETQYF. Filled out from reference TRBV11-3 and TRBJ2-5, the complete variable domain reads EAGVVQSPRYKIIEKKQPVAFWCNPISGHNTLYWYLQNLGQGPELLIRYENEEAVDDSQLPKDRFSAERLKGVDSTLKIQPAELGDSAVYLCASSLGLYQETQYFGPGTRLLVL.

This clonotype was picked up many times. This chain connects TRBV12-3 or TRBV12-4 to TRBJ1-1, with TRBD1 identical over 8 bases. The ends lost 6 bases at V and 7 bases at J; junction bases unmatched: 10. The CDR3 totals 14 residues. CDR3 nucleotide sequence: TGTGCCAGCAGCCAGGACAGGGTGGGTAGTGAAGCTTTCTTT. This translates into CASSQDRVGSEAFF.

This clonotype has only a few counts. The chain links TRBV4-3 to TRBJ1-2; 8 bases are shared with TRBD1. J lost 7 bases, V lost 0 bases, and 10 bases had no gene match. CDR3 length: 16 residues. In germline, CDR1 is LGHNA, CDR2 YSLEER. The CDR3 reads CASSQDGHRGRSGYTF. CDR3 in DNA: TGCGCCAGCAGCCAAGATGGGCACAGGGGGAGGTCTGGCTACACCTTC.

The sample holds many counts of this clonotype. The V and J genes are TRBV7-2 and TRBJ2-3; no definite D call. This CDR3 region has 13 residues. V lost 1 base and J 6 bases, leaving 8 bases between the germline ends. Germline V gene lookup returns CDR1 SGHTA and CDR2 FQGNSA. In DNA, the CDR3 is TGTGCCAGCAGCTTAGACGGGCGGGATACGCAGTATTTT. Translated, it gives CASSLDGRDTQYF.

This clonotype was observed a few times. The rearrangement uses TRBV7-2 and TRBJ2-3, with TRBD2 as a possible D gene (5 bases). The CDR3 spans 17 residues. The ends were cut back, 5 bases at V and 2 bases at J, with 20 bases in the middle. Per germline, CDR1 SGHTA and CDR2 FQGNSA. Written as DNA, the CDR3 is TGTGCCAGCAGCCCCCGGAAGGGATCGGGGTACACAGATACGCAGTATTTT. Its protein product is CASSPRKGSGYTDTQYF. Full variable domain (missing parts from reference TRBV7-2 and TRBJ2-3): GAGVSQSPSNKVTEKGKDVELRCDPISGHTALYWYRQSLGQGLEFLIYFQGNSAPDKSGLPSDRFSAERTGGSVSTLTIQRTQQEDSAVYLCASSPRKGSGYTDTQYFGPGTRLTVL.

This clonotype was counted only a few times. V gene TRBV12-3 or TRBV12-4 combines with J gene TRBJ1-4; 9 nucleotides align to TRBD1. V dropped 6 bases and J dropped 8; count of bases not matched to a gene: 7. The CDR3 contains 14 residues. Written as DNA, the CDR3 is TGTGCCAGCAGACGCGGGACAGGGAACGAAAAACTGTTTTTT. Protein: CASRRGTGNEKLFF.

V and J are TRBV7-9 and TRBJ2-3; TRBD2 agrees at 10 bases. The CDR3 consists of 16 residues. Trimming at V came to 5 bases and at J to 0 bases, leaving 5 bases not matched to a gene. Germline V gives CDR1 SEHNR, CDR2 FQNEAQ (reference sequence). CDR3 sequence reads: CASSPTSGASTDTQYF. DNA for the CDR3: TGTGCCAGCAGCCCTACTAGCGGGGCGAGCACAGATACGCAGTATTTT.

There are many counts of this clonotype. The rearrangement links TRBV7-9 to TRBJ1-2; D gene uncertain. Germline V gene data show CDR1 as SEHNR and CDR2 as FQNEAQ (reference sequence). The CDR3 sequence is 13 residues long. V was clipped by 0 bases and J by 8 bases, with 10 bases between them. Here the CDR3 reads CASSLAITQGYTF. CDR3 DNA sequence: TGTGCCAGCAGCTTAGCGATAACTCAGGGCTACACCTTC.

This clonotype was observed a few times. The CDR3 here is CASSQSVPTGEPYEQYF. The CDR3, as DNA: TGCGCCAGCAGTCAATCGGTCCCGACAGGGGAACCCTACGAGCAGTACTTC. The chain recombines TRBV23-1 with TRBJ2-7; 8 bases align to TRBD1. TRBV23-1 counts as an open reading frame of uncertain function. V shed 0 bases and J 2 bases; nucleotides not matched to a gene: 9. This CDR3 spans 17 amino acids.

This clonotype was observed a handful of times. The chain has TRBV6-1 and TRBJ2-2; D possibly corresponds to TRBD1 (6 bases). The V gene lost 7 bases and the J gene lost 2 bases, with 14 bases spanning the gap. This CDR3 spans 15 amino acids. Germline CDR1 and CDR2: MNHNS and SASEGT. CDR3 DNA sequence: TGTGCCAGCACTACAGGGCAGCCCAACACCGGGGAGCTGTTTTTT. As protein: CASTTGQPNTGELFF.

This clonotype was seen only a few times. The genes are TRBV7-8 and TRBJ1-6; a weak D match, TRBD1 (5 bases). With 6 bases removed from V and 3 bases from J, the gap between germline ends came to 15 bases. Germline V gene sequence: CDR1 SGHVS, CDR2 FQNEAQ. CDR3 length: 16 residues. CDR3 sequence: CASRFAAGGYNSPLHF. In DNA form, the CDR3 reads TGTGCCAGCAGGTTCGCTGCTGGGGGCTATAATTCACCCCTCCACTTT.

About this clonotype itself: One end of the junction does not line up with germline, which may come from a read error. The genes are TRBV10-3 and TRBJ2-7; D not resolved. This CDR3 has 12 residues. Germline lookup yields CDR1 ENHRY and CDR2 SYGVKD. The CDR3 here is CAICDSAMGQYF. DNA of the CDR3: TGTGCCATCTGTGATTCCGCGATGGGGCAGTACTTC.

This clonotype has more than one count but fewer than ten. The V and J genes are TRBV24-1 and TRBJ1-1; D unclear. This CDR3 is 14 amino acids long. CDR1 is KGHDR and CDR2 is SFDVKD in the germline V gene. Trimming removed 10 bases at V and 7 bases at J, with 21 bases between. Written as DNA, the CDR3 is TGTGCCACAAGCGCCAACTCCGGATCCTTTGAAGCTTTCTTT. It encodes CATSANSGSFEAFF.

The J gene is TRBJ2-2, the V gene TRBV21-1; the tabulated D call, TRBD2, remains unverified against the DNA. TRBV21-1 is labeled a pseudogene. The CDR3 is made up of 18 amino acids. CDR3 amino acids: CASSTGLARRSNTGELFF. Written as DNA, the CDR3 is TGTGCCAGCAGCACCGGACTAGCGCGAAGATCGAACACCGGGGAGCTGTTTTTT.

This clonotype was detected ten times or more. V gene TRBV20-1 combines with J gene TRBJ1-1; D is ambiguous. Germline assignment: CDR1 DFQATT and CDR2 SNEGSKA (reference sequence). Trimming left V 0 bases short and J 7 bases short, with 12 bases between. The CDR3 covers 13 residues. CDR3 region: CSAREGPLGEAFF. The DNA of the CDR3 is TGCAGTGCTAGAGAAGGTCCCCTGGGTGAAGCTTTCTTT.

J is TRBJ2-2 and V is TRBV7-9; 7 bases align to TRBD2. V was clipped by 9 bases and J by 4 bases; unmatched bases: 14. The length of the CDR3 is 16 residues. Germline assignment: CDR1 SEHNR and CDR2 FQNEAQ (reference sequence). CDR3 nucleotide sequence: TGTGCCAGTCCGCCACCCCAGCGGGATGGCACCGGGGAGCTGTTTTTT. This gives the protein CASPPPQRDGTGELFF.

This clonotype was counted at least ten times. The chain employs TRBV11-1 and TRBJ1-1, with D uncertain. The CDR3 loop spans 16 amino acids. Germline V gives CDR1 SGHAT, CDR2 FQDESV (reference sequence). V lost 3 bases and J 3 bases, leaving 17 bases between the germline ends. CDR3 sequence reads: CASSLLIGFTDTEAFF. The CDR3 DNA reads as TGTGCCAGCAGCTTGCTAATTGGTTTTACGGACACTGAAGCTTTCTTT.

This clonotype has just a few counts. V is TRBV6-5 and J is TRBJ2-6, with 10 bases lining up with TRBD1. CDR1 is MNHEY, CDR2 SVGAGI, per germline. The J segment lost 2 bases and the V segment lost 0 bases, leaving 7 bases of the junction unmatched. The CDR3 consists of 19 residues. The CDR3 protein is CASSYSMGQGFAGANVLTF. The DNA for the CDR3 is TGTGCCAGCAGTTACTCGATGGGACAGGGGTTTGCTGGGGCCAACGTCCTGACTTTC.

This clonotype appeared a few times. This chain links TRBV24-1 with TRBJ1-5; the D gene is possibly TRBD1 (5 bases). From germline, CDR1 is KGHDR and CDR2 SFDVKD. This CDR3 comprises 13 residues. V dropped 9 bases and J dropped 0 bases, with 8 bases sitting between them. CDR3 nucleotides: TGTGCCACCGGAGGGGATAGCAATCAGCCCCAGCATTTT. This translates into CATGGDSNQPQHF.

J is TRBJ1-1 and V is TRBV28; no reliable D call. V lost 3 bases and J lost 0, with 11 bases in between. Looked up from germline, CDR1 is MDHEN and CDR2 is SYDVKM. This CDR3 is 15 amino acids long. CDR3 in amino acids: CASSFRRRVNTEAFF. CDR3 in DNA: TGTGCCAGCAGTTTCCGCAGGCGAGTGAACACTGAAGCTTTCTTT.

This clonotype was detected ten times or more. The chain employs TRBV20-1 and TRBJ1-4; 7 bases align to TRBD1. J gave up 8 bases and V 5 bases, and 5 bases lay outside the gene matches. The V gene's germline CDR1 is DFQATT and CDR2 SNEGSKA (reference sequence). The CDR3 loop spans 12 amino acids. The CDR3 loop reads CSAYRGGEKLFF. Here the CDR3 DNA reads TGCAGTGCTTACAGGGGCGGGGAAAAACTGTTTTTT.

The chain couples TRBV4-1 to TRBJ1-1; 7 positions match TRBD1. The ends lost 1 base at V and 3 bases at J; junction bases unmatched: 5. The CDR3 totals 15 residues. Looked up from germline, CDR1 is MGHRA and CDR2 is YSYEKL. The CDR3 loop reads CASSQGRQGDTEAFF. CDR3 sequence (DNA): TGCGCCAGCAGCCAAGGTCGGCAGGGGGACACTGAAGCTTTCTTT.

This clonotype was counted many times. The chain recombines TRBV5-1 with TRBJ1-2; 8 nucleotides agree with TRBD1. Unmatched junction bases numbered 10, after V lost 2 bases and J lost 7 bases. CDR3 length: 15 residues. Looked up from germline, CDR1 is SGHRS and CDR2 is YFSETQ. CDR3 region: CASSLGQGRLSGYTF. The CDR3 coding sequence is TGCGCCAGCAGCTTAGGACAGGGAAGGCTCTCTGGCTACACCTTC.

This clonotype was picked up a small number of times. The chain is built from TRBV5-1 and TRBJ1-2, with TRBD1 matching 8 bases. Trimming removed 6 bases from V and 0 bases from J; junction bases left unmatched: 7. The CDR3 is 15 amino acids. In germline, CDR1 is SGHRS, CDR2 YFSETQ. CDR3 DNA sequence: TGCGCCAGCAAGGTCGCAGGGGGCACTAACTATGGCTACACCTTC. Amino acid sequence: CASKVAGGTNYGYTF.

This clonotype was found many times. The chain employs TRBV24-1 and TRBJ1-2; no reliable D call. This CDR3 spans 13 amino acids. Germline V gene data show CDR1 as KGHDR and CDR2 as SFDVKD. The germline V and J ends were trimmed by 3 bases and 5 bases, with 9 bases remaining between them. In DNA, the CDR3 is TGTGCCACCAGTGATCCCGTGCAGTATGGCTACACCTTC. Protein: CATSDPVQYGYTF.

The CDR3 loop is CASSDTNNEQFF. As DNA, the CDR3 is TGTGCCAGCAGTGACACAAACAATGAGCAGTTCTTC. V and J are TRBV6-4 and TRBJ2-1, with D uncertain. CDR3 length: 12 amino acids. CDR1 MRHNA and CDR2 SNTAGT come from the germline V gene. With 2 bases removed from V and 5 bases from J, the gap between germline ends came to 4 bases.

In this sample, this clonotype turned up a few times. One end of the junction varies from germline; a read error may be responsible. This sequence joins TRBV7-9 and TRBJ2-7; D might be TRBD2 (6 bases). Looked up from germline, CDR1 is SEHNR and CDR2 is FQNEAQ (reference sequence). There are 15 residues in the CDR3. The CDR3 sequence: CASSLDGRDSHEQYF. The CDR3 DNA sequence: TGTGCCAGCAGCCTAGACGGCAGGGACTCCCACGAGCAGTACTTC. Based on the CDR3 plus reference TRBV7-9 and TRBJ2-7, the full variable domain is DTGVSQNPRHKITKRGQNVTFRCDPISEHNRLYWYRQTLGQGPEFLTYFQNEAQLEKSRLLSDRFSAERPKGSFSTLEIQRTEQGDSAMYLCASSLDGRDSHEQYFGPGTRLTVT.

Ten or more counts support this clonotype. This CDR3 is CASSGLGISNQPQHF. DNA for the CDR3: TGTGCCAGCAGCGGTCTTGGGATTAGCAATCAGCCCCAGCATTTT. This chain joins TRBV2 and TRBJ1-5; D gene uncertain. Trimming shortened V by 6 bases and J by 0 bases, and 12 bases separated the two germline ends. Germline assignment: CDR1 SNHLY and CDR2 FYNNEI. The CDR3 totals 15 residues.

This clonotype was detected a few times. V usage is TRBV7-6 and J usage is TRBJ2-5; D possibly corresponds to TRBD1 (5 bases). This CDR3 comprises 15 residues. Trimming removed 1 base from V and 2 bases from J, with 11 bases in between. Germline V gene data show CDR1 as SGHVS and CDR2 as FNYEAQ. Here the CDR3 DNA reads TGTGCCAGCAGCTTAGGGCCAGGGAATCAAGAGACCCAGTACTTC. As protein: CASSLGPGNQETQYF.